Listed below are T cell receptor beta chains from one sample, sequenced in a study of blood T cell repertoires in COVID-19. Clones were sequenced by immunoSEQ multiplex PCR, and TCRdb holds only the in-frame ones, with some missing. The data contain 450,000 or so clones, 85% to 90% of them singletons. The sample comprised peripheral blood. The source is a man aged 18 to 30 with COVID-19, enrolled during active disease. Each CDR3 is given with its conserved first and last residue. Fields, in order: CDR3 length, clone size, D gene, V gene, J gene, CDR3 DNA, CDR3 protein. The D gene is left open where the match is weak. Some rows mark clone size as missing; the rest say once, few, many or name a class of expanded clone.

cdr3_length: 17; clone_size: .; d_call: TRBD2; v_call: TRBV13; j_call: TRBJ2-1; cdr3_nt: TGTGCCAGCTCGGGAGTTTCGGGGACTAATTTCCTCGGTGAGCAGTTCTTC; cdr3_aa: CASSGVSGTNFLGEQFF
cdr3_length: 16; clone_size: .; d_call: TRBD1; v_call: TRBV5-6; j_call: TRBJ1-1; cdr3_nt: TGTGCCAGCAGCAAGACAGGGGGCTGGGGGAACACTGAAGCTTTCTTT; cdr3_aa: CASSKTGGWGNTEAFF
cdr3_length: 13; clone_size: .; d_call: TRBD1; v_call: TRBV2; j_call: TRBJ2-7; cdr3_nt: TGTGCCAGTGGGACAGGAGCTTACAAAGAGCAGTACTTC; cdr3_aa: CASGTGAYKEQYF
cdr3_length: 14; clone_size: .; d_call: .; v_call: TRBV29-1; j_call: TRBJ2-1; cdr3_nt: TGCAGCGTTGTGTGGGAGATCACCTACAATGAGCAGTTCTTC; cdr3_aa: CSVVWEITYNEQFF
cdr3_length: 14; clone_size: .; d_call: .; v_call: TRBV5-1; j_call: TRBJ1-1; cdr3_nt: TGCGCCAGCAGCTTCCGGGGGATGAACACTGAAGCTTTCTTT; cdr3_aa: CASSFRGMNTEAFF
cdr3_length: 14; clone_size: .; d_call: .; v_call: TRBV27; j_call: TRBJ1-1; cdr3_nt: TGTGCCAGCAGTTTCGGGGTCGAGAACACTGAAGCTTTCTTT; cdr3_aa: CASSFGVENTEAFF
cdr3_length: 12; clone_size: .; d_call: .; v_call: TRBV2; j_call: TRBJ1-5; cdr3_nt: TGTGCCAGCACGCGTGGCAATCAGCCCCAGCATTTT; cdr3_aa: CASTRGNQPQHF
cdr3_length: 18; clone_size: .; d_call: TRBD1; v_call: TRBV28; j_call: TRBJ2-2; cdr3_nt: TGTGCCAGCACCCAAAGAACCGGGACAGGGGGGAACACCGGGGAGCTGTTTTTT; cdr3_aa: CASTQRTGTGGNTGELFF
cdr3_length: 17; clone_size: .; d_call: .; v_call: TRBV19; j_call: TRBJ2-6; cdr3_nt: TGTGCCAGTAGTTCACAGGCCCCCCAGGGTGGGGCCAACGTCCTGACTTTC; cdr3_aa: CASSSQAPQGGANVLTF
cdr3_length: 13; clone_size: .; d_call: .; v_call: TRBV7-2; j_call: TRBJ1-2; cdr3_nt: TGTGCCAGCAGCCTGAACAGGGACCATGGCTACACCTTC; cdr3_aa: CASSLNRDHGYTF
cdr3_length: 15; clone_size: .; d_call: .; v_call: TRBV5-4; j_call: TRBJ2-7; cdr3_nt: TGTGCCAGCAGCTTGGGCGGGTCCCTCGGGGAAGAGCAGTACTTC; cdr3_aa: CASSLGGSLGEEQYF
cdr3_length: 14; clone_size: .; d_call: TRBD1; v_call: TRBV11-3; j_call: TRBJ1-4; cdr3_nt: TGTGCCAGCAGCCCTGACAGGGGAAATGAAAAACTGTTTTTT; cdr3_aa: CASSPDRGNEKLFF
cdr3_length: 16; clone_size: .; d_call: TRBD2; v_call: TRBV19; j_call: TRBJ2-5; cdr3_nt: TGTGCCAGTAGTACCTCTAGCGGGAGATTGGGGGAGACCCAGTACTTC; cdr3_aa: CASSTSSGRLGETQYF
cdr3_length: 14; clone_size: .; d_call: .; v_call: TRBV30; j_call: TRBJ2-7; cdr3_nt: TGTGCCTGGAGTGTACAGGGGGGGACCTACGAGCAGTACTTC; cdr3_aa: CAWSVQGGTYEQYF
cdr3_length: 14; clone_size: .; d_call: .; v_call: TRBV27; j_call: TRBJ2-1; cdr3_nt: TGTGCCAGCAGTTCCGGGACTTCTTACAATGAGCAGTTCTTC; cdr3_aa: CASSSGTSYNEQFF
cdr3_length: 17; clone_size: .; d_call: .; v_call: TRBV11-2; j_call: TRBJ2-3; cdr3_nt: TGTGCCAGCAGCTTGAGGCGGCAAATCCCGCACACAGATACGCAGTATTTT; cdr3_aa: CASSLRRQIPHTDTQYF
cdr3_length: 13; clone_size: once; d_call: .; v_call: TRBV6-2/TRBV6-3; j_call: TRBJ2-3; cdr3_nt: TGTGCCAGCAGTCGGAGCGGCACAGATACGCAGTATTTT; cdr3_aa: CASSRSGTDTQYF
cdr3_length: 16; clone_size: .; d_call: TRBD2; v_call: TRBV4-1; j_call: TRBJ2-1; cdr3_nt: TGCGCCAGCAGCCCGATAGCGGGGAACCCCTACAATGAGCAGTTCTTC; cdr3_aa: CASSPIAGNPYNEQFF
cdr3_length: 15; clone_size: .; d_call: .; v_call: TRBV13; j_call: TRBJ1-6; cdr3_nt: TGTGCCAGCAGCCCAGGGCTGGGGGGACATTCACCCCTCCACTTT; cdr3_aa: CASSPGLGGHSPLHF
cdr3_length: 16; clone_size: .; d_call: .; v_call: TRBV14; j_call: TRBJ2-3; cdr3_nt: TGTGCCAGCAGCCAAGATCCCGGAGCCTCCACAGATACGCAGTATTTT; cdr3_aa: CASSQDPGASTDTQYF
cdr3_length: 15; clone_size: .; d_call: TRBD1; v_call: TRBV5-4; j_call: TRBJ2-7; cdr3_nt: TGTGCCAGCAGCGCGGACAGGGGTACGTCCTACGAGCAGTACTTC; cdr3_aa: CASSADRGTSYEQYF
cdr3_length: 16; clone_size: once; d_call: TRBD2; v_call: TRBV19; j_call: TRBJ2-5; cdr3_nt: TGTGCCAGTAGTATTGGGTTAGCGGGGGGTGCGGGGGCCCAGTACTTC; cdr3_aa: CASSIGLAGGAGAQYF
cdr3_length: 12; clone_size: .; d_call: .; v_call: TRBV12-3/TRBV12-4; j_call: TRBJ1-2; cdr3_nt: TGTGCCAGCAGCCAAGGGGGAACCGGCTACACCTTC; cdr3_aa: CASSQGGTGYTF
cdr3_length: 15; clone_size: .; d_call: .; v_call: TRBV6-5; j_call: TRBJ2-2; cdr3_nt: TGTGCCAGTACGGGGGGCGCTTGGAACACCGGGGAGCTGTTTTTT; cdr3_aa: CASTGGAWNTGELFF
cdr3_length: 17; clone_size: few; d_call: .; v_call: TRBV28; j_call: TRBJ1-5; cdr3_nt: TGTGCCAGCAGTCTATGGGGCGGGGGTGCCCAGAGTTTAGCCCAGCATTTT; cdr3_aa: CASSLWGGGAQSLAQHF
cdr3_length: 15; clone_size: .; d_call: .; v_call: TRBV4-1; j_call: TRBJ1-5; cdr3_nt: TGCGCCAGCAGCCAAGATGAAGCTCCTTATCAGCCCCAGCATTTT; cdr3_aa: CASSQDEAPYQPQHF
cdr3_length: 17; clone_size: .; d_call: TRBD1; v_call: TRBV19; j_call: TRBJ2-5; cdr3_nt: TGTGCCAGTAAGGGGACAGCGAGCTCCGTATTCCAAGAGACCCAGTACTTC; cdr3_aa: CASKGTASSVFQETQYF
cdr3_length: 12; clone_size: .; d_call: .; v_call: TRBV29-1; j_call: TRBJ1-2; cdr3_nt: TGCAGCGTGTACAATCAGGGGAAAGGCTACACCTTC; cdr3_aa: CSVYNQGKGYTF
cdr3_length: 18; clone_size: .; d_call: TRBD2; v_call: TRBV7-9; j_call: TRBJ2-1; cdr3_nt: TGTGCCAGCAGCTTAGGGACTAGCTCTAGCGCCGCCTACAATGAGCAGTTCTTC; cdr3_aa: CASSLGTSSSAAYNEQFF
cdr3_length: 17; clone_size: .; d_call: TRBD1; v_call: TRBV25-1; j_call: TRBJ2-2; cdr3_nt: TGTGCCAGCAGTGACCATCGACAGGGTTCGGGCACCGGGGAGCTGTTTTTT; cdr3_aa: CASSDHRQGSGTGELFF
cdr3_length: 12; clone_size: few; d_call: TRBD1; v_call: TRBV29-1; j_call: TRBJ2-2; cdr3_nt: TGCAGCGTCGCCACAGGGGGCGGGGAGCTGTTTTTT; cdr3_aa: CSVATGGGELFF
cdr3_length: 18; clone_size: .; d_call: .; v_call: TRBV7-9; j_call: TRBJ1-5; cdr3_nt: TGTGCCAGCAGCTTAGGGTCCCCGGACGGGGGTGAGAATCAGCCCCAGCATTTT; cdr3_aa: CASSLGSPDGGENQPQHF
cdr3_length: 13; clone_size: .; d_call: .; v_call: TRBV7-6; j_call: TRBJ1-1; cdr3_nt: TGTGCCAGCAGCCCAGGTCGTTTCACTGAAGCTTTCTTT; cdr3_aa: CASSPGRFTEAFF
cdr3_length: 14; clone_size: .; d_call: .; v_call: TRBV2; j_call: TRBJ1-5; cdr3_nt: TGTGCCAGCAGTGAAGCGGCCGTTAATCAGCCCCAGCATTTT; cdr3_aa: CASSEAAVNQPQHF
cdr3_length: 13; clone_size: .; d_call: .; v_call: TRBV29-1; j_call: TRBJ2-7; cdr3_nt: TGCAGCGTGAGACTAGTTCTCGTCCGCGAGCAGTACTTC; cdr3_aa: CSVRLVLVREQYF
cdr3_length: 14; clone_size: .; d_call: TRBD1; v_call: TRBV7-2; j_call: TRBJ1-1; cdr3_nt: TGTGCCAGCAGCTTTAGACAGGGTGGGACTGAAGCTTTCTTT; cdr3_aa: CASSFRQGGTEAFF
cdr3_length: 14; clone_size: .; d_call: .; v_call: TRBV2; j_call: TRBJ1-4; cdr3_nt: TGTGCCACCGAACCGGGAGCACCGGGTGAAAAACTGTTTTTT; cdr3_aa: CATEPGAPGEKLFF
cdr3_length: 16; clone_size: .; d_call: TRBD1; v_call: TRBV19; j_call: TRBJ1-5; cdr3_nt: TGTGCCACCGACCGGCCGGGACAGGGTTTCAATCAGCCCCAGCATTTT; cdr3_aa: CATDRPGQGFNQPQHF
cdr3_length: 15; clone_size: .; d_call: .; v_call: TRBV6-5; j_call: TRBJ2-2; cdr3_nt: TGTGCCAGCAGTTTAGAACCTTCGAACACCGGGGAGCTGTTTTTT; cdr3_aa: CASSLEPSNTGELFF
cdr3_length: 10; clone_size: .; d_call: TRBD1; v_call: TRBV20-1; j_call: TRBJ1-1; cdr3_nt: TGCAGTTCAACAGGGGCCCAAGCTTTCTTT; cdr3_aa: CSSTGAQAFF
cdr3_length: 11; clone_size: .; d_call: .; v_call: TRBV14; j_call: TRBJ1-1; cdr3_nt: TGTGCCAGCAGCCAAGAGGGGGGAGCTTTCTTT; cdr3_aa: CASSQEGGAFF
cdr3_length: 14; clone_size: .; d_call: .; v_call: TRBV30; j_call: TRBJ1-4; cdr3_nt: TGTGCCTGGAGTGTTGAGAGGGGGAGTGAAAAACTGTTTTTT; cdr3_aa: CAWSVERGSEKLFF
cdr3_length: 13; clone_size: .; d_call: .; v_call: TRBV2; j_call: TRBJ2-1; cdr3_nt: TGTGCCAGCAGTGAAGCGCCCGAGGATGAGCAGTTCTTC; cdr3_aa: CASSEAPEDEQFF
cdr3_length: 14; clone_size: .; d_call: .; v_call: TRBV3-1/TRBV3-2; j_call: TRBJ2-1; cdr3_nt: TGTGCCAGCAGCCAAGATTGGACTATAAATGAGCAGTTCTTC; cdr3_aa: CASSQDWTINEQFF
cdr3_length: 15; clone_size: .; d_call: TRBD2; v_call: TRBV5-4; j_call: TRBJ2-1; cdr3_nt: TGTGCCAGCAGCTTGGCGGGGGGGCTGTACAATGAGCAGTTCTTC; cdr3_aa: CASSLAGGLYNEQFF
cdr3_length: 15; clone_size: .; d_call: TRBD2; v_call: TRBV12-5; j_call: TRBJ2-3; cdr3_nt: TGTGCTAGTGCCCCCTGGCGGGAGGGTACAGATACGCAGTATTTT; cdr3_aa: CASAPWREGTDTQYF
cdr3_length: 11; clone_size: .; d_call: .; v_call: TRBV11-1; j_call: TRBJ2-5; cdr3_nt: TGTGCCAGCAGCTCCCGCGGGACCCAGTACTTC; cdr3_aa: CASSSRGTQYF
cdr3_length: 17; clone_size: .; d_call: TRBD1; v_call: TRBV27; j_call: TRBJ2-2; cdr3_nt: TGTGCCAGCAGTTTATTCCGGGCAGGGGGTGGCACCGGGGAGCTGTTTTTT; cdr3_aa: CASSLFRAGGGTGELFF
cdr3_length: 14; clone_size: .; d_call: TRBD1; v_call: TRBV13; j_call: TRBJ2-5; cdr3_nt: TGTGCCAGCAGCGGTGACAGGGAAGGGGAGACCCAGTACTTC; cdr3_aa: CASSGDREGETQYF
cdr3_length: 15; clone_size: once; d_call: .; v_call: TRBV9; j_call: TRBJ1-1; cdr3_nt: TGTGCCAGCAGCCCGAACGGGGGACCGAACACTGAAGCTTTCTTT; cdr3_aa: CASSPNGGPNTEAFF
cdr3_length: 16; clone_size: few; d_call: .; v_call: TRBV9; j_call: TRBJ2-3; cdr3_nt: TGTGCCAGCAGCGCCCTACAGGGATATAACACAGATACGCAGTATTTT; cdr3_aa: CASSALQGYNTDTQYF
cdr3_length: 15; clone_size: .; d_call: TRBD2; v_call: TRBV6-5; j_call: TRBJ2-2; cdr3_nt: TGTGCCAGCATTAGCGGGGGGGCGGGCACCGGGGAGCTGTTTTTT; cdr3_aa: CASISGGAGTGELFF